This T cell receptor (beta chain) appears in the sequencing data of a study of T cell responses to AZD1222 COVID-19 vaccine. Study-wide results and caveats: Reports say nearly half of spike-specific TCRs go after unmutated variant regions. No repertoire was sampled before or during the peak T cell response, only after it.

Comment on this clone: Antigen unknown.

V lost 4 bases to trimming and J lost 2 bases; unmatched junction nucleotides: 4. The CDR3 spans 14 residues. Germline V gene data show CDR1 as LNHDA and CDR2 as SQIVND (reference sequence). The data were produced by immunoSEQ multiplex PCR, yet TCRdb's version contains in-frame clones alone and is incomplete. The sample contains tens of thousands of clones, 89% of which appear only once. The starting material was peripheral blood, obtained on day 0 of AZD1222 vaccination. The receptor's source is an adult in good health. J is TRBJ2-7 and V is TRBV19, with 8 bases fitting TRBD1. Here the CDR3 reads CASSRGQEAYEQYF. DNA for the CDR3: TGTGCCAGTAGTAGGGGACAGGAGGCCTACGAGCAGTACTTC.